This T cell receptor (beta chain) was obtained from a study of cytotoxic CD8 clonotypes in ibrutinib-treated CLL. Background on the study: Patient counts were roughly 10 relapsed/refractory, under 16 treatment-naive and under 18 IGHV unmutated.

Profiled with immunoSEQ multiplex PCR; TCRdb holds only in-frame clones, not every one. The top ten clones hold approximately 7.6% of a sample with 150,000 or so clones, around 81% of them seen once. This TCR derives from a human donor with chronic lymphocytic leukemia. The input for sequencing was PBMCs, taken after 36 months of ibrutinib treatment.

In DNA, the CDR3 is TGCGCCAGCAGCTATCCGGGGCCAATCTACGAGCAGTACTTC. Translated, it gives CASSYPGPIYEQYF. The gene calls are TRBV5-1 and TRBJ2-7; D may match TRBD1 or TRBD2 (5 bases each). The germline V gene encodes CDR1 SGHRS and CDR2 YFSETQ. CDR3 length: 14 residues. V was cut by 3 bases and J by 3 bases, with 13 bases left in between.